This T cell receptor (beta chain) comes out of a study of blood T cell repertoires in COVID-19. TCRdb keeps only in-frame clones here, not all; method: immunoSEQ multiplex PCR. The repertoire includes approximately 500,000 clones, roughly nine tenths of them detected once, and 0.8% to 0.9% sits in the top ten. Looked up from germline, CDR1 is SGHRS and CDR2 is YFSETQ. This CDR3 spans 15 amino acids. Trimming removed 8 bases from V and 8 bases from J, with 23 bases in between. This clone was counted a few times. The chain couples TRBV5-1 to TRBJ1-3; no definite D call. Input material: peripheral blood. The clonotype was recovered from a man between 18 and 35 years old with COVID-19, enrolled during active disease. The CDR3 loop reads CASTAEGVFYDTIYF. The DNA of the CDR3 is TGCGCCAGTACCGCGGAGGGAGTTTTTTATGACACCATATATTTT.